The TCR beta chain under discussion was sequenced for a study of PD-1 blockade in classical Hodgkin lymphoma. The study's findings and limits: Underlying causes for the observed repertoire differences were not defined, possibly disease activity or prior therapy.

Sequencing used immunoSEQ multiplex PCR; TCRdb keeps in-frame clones, though not all of them. The table lists approximately 20,000 clones, around 83% of them singletons. The V end was cut by 2 bases, the J end by 8 bases, with 10 bases between. This CDR3 region has 13 residues. CDR1 is LNHDA, CDR2 SQIVND, per germline (reference sequence). The time point here: newly diagnosed, previously untreated cHL patient sample. Using magnetic negative selection, the CD4+ T cells were separated out of thawed PBMCs. A word on this clone: Its antigen remains unidentified.

The chain couples TRBV19 to TRBJ2-1; D gene unclear. This clonotype was sampled from a human donor with classical Hodgkin lymphoma. Sequenced input: CD4+ T cells from blood. This CDR3 reads CASSIWGSHEQFF. The CDR3 nucleotides read TGTGCCAGTAGTATATGGGGTAGCCATGAGCAGTTCTTC.